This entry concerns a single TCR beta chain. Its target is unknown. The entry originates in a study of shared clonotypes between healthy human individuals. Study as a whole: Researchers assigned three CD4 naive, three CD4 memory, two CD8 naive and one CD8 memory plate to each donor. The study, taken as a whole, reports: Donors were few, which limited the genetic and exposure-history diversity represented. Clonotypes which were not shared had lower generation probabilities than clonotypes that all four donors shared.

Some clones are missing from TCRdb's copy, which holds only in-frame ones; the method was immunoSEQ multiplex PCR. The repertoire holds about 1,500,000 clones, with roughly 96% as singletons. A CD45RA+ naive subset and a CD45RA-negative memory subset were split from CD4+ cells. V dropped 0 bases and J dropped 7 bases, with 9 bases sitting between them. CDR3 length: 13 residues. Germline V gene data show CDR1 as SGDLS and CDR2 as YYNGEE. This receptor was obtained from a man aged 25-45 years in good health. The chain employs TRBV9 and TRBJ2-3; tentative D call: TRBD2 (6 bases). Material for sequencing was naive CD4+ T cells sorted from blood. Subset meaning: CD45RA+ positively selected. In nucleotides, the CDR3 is TGTGCCAGCAGCGTAGTACGGGGGTATACGCAGTATTTT. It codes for CASSVVRGYTQYF.